Presented here are 17 T cell receptor beta chains from one specimen sequenced in a study of radiation and T cells in renal cell carcinoma. Time point noted: blood 2 weeks post-SBRT. Indicated treatment: 15 Gy SBRT to primary tumor, nephrectomy 4 weeks later. Some clones are missing from TCRdb's copy, which holds only in-frame ones; the method was immunoSEQ multiplex PCR. This table holds more than 75,000 clones, around 85% found once. Sequencing was performed on blood, taken from a patient whose treatment included radiotherapy and nephrectomy. Source of these receptors: a woman between 50 and 59 years old with renal cell carcinoma.

Only a few counts were recorded for this clone. The genes are TRBV7-9 and TRBJ1-2; TRBD1 is a possible D gene (6 bases). V lost 5 bases and J lost 2, with 15 bases in between. CDR3 size: 15 residues. Germline assignment: CDR1 SEHNR and CDR2 FQNEAQ (reference sequence). This CDR3 is CASSPSTQGNYGYTF. As DNA, the CDR3 is TGTGCCAGCAGCCCCTCGACCCAGGGGAACTATGGCTACACCTTC.

This chain connects TRBV7-2 to TRBJ2-1, with D uncertain. Trimming stripped 5 bases from V and 11 bases from J, with 10 bases between. Germline CDR1 is SGHTA and CDR2 is FQGNSA. The CDR3 spans 11 residues. The CDR3 DNA reads as TGTGCCAGCAGCCCAGACACCCAGCAGTTCTTC. Amino acids: CASSPDTQQFF. The full variable domain, with the rest looked up from reference TRBV7-2 and TRBJ2-1, is GAGVSQSPSNKVTEKGKDVELRCDPISGHTALYWYRQSLGQGLEFLIYFQGNSAPDKSGLPSDRFSAERTGGSVSTLTIQRTQQEDSAVYLCASSPDTQQFFGPGTRLTVL.

The genes are TRBV7-3 and TRBJ2-7, with 8 bases identical to TRBD1. This CDR3 has 14 residues. The trim removed 2 bases at V and 7 bases at J, leaving 7 bases unmatched. The germline CDR1 and CDR2 sequences are SGHTA and FQGTGA. The CDR3 here is CASSLSGGGGEQYF. The DNA for the CDR3 is TGTGCCAGCAGCTTATCAGGGGGCGGTGGTGAGCAGTACTTC.

The rearrangement links TRBV5-4 to TRBJ1-3; D unclear. The germline CDR1 and CDR2 sequences are SGHNT and YYREEE (reference sequence). There are 12 residues in the CDR3. Trimming pared 1 base from V and 6 bases from J, leaving 5 bases between. Here the CDR3 reads CASSLFANTIYF. CDR3 sequence (DNA): TGTGCCAGCAGCTTGTTTGCAAACACCATATATTTT.

The DNA for the CDR3 is TGTGCCAGCCTTACCGGGACAGAATACTATGGCTACACCTTC. Translating gives CASLTGTEYYGYTF. This chain joins TRBV7-2 and TRBJ1-2; 7 nucleotides match TRBD1. The CDR3 loop spans 14 amino acids. Germline trimming cut 8 bases from V and 3 bases from J; bases unmatched to any gene: 9. Germline lookup yields CDR1 SGHTA and CDR2 FQGNSA.

The chain combines TRBV9 with TRBJ2-3, with a possible D match to TRBD2 (7 bases). Germline CDR1 and CDR2: SGDLS and YYNGEE. The CDR3 loop spans 18 amino acids. V was clipped by 0 bases and J by 0 bases, with 17 bases between them. CDR3 loop: CASSVGLGGGASTDTQYF. CDR3 nucleotide sequence: TGTGCCAGCAGCGTAGGACTAGGGGGGGGCGCCAGCACAGATACGCAGTATTTT.

This clone has just a few counts. The chain joins TRBV5-1 to TRBJ2-1; D remains ambiguous. V was cut by 0 bases and J by 0 bases, with 7 bases left in between. The CDR3 length is 15 residues. Per the germline V gene, CDR1 is SGHRS and CDR2 is YFSETQ. Written as DNA, the CDR3 is TGCGCCAGCAGCTTGGTCGCGAACTCCTACAATGAGCAGTTCTTC. Its translation is CASSLVANSYNEQFF.

The chain employs TRBV19 and TRBJ2-7; TRBD1 agrees at 10 bases. Germline CDR1 reads LNHDA; CDR2 reads SQIVND (reference sequence). The CDR3 length is 15 residues. After removal of 5 bases from V and 6 bases from J, the junction contained 10 bases not matched to a gene. This CDR3 reads CASSLRSGTGAEQYF. CDR3 nucleotide sequence: TGTGCCAGTAGTCTCCGTTCCGGGACAGGGGCCGAGCAGTACTTC.

The genes are TRBV5-1 and TRBJ2-1, with 8 positions matching TRBD2. Germline CDR1 and CDR2: SGHRS and YFSETQ. The CDR3 loop spans 15 amino acids. Trimming took 4 bases from V and 1 from J; bases not matched to a gene: 4. CDR3 protein: CASSPPSGSYNEQFF. The CDR3 region has the DNA TGCGCCAGCAGCCCTCCTAGCGGGTCCTACAATGAGCAGTTCTTC.

The V and J genes are TRBV25-1 and TRBJ2-6, with 7 bases matching TRBD1. CDR1 and CDR2 (germline): MGHDK, SYGVNS. J was trimmed by 1 base and V by 4 bases; bases with no gene match: 4. This CDR3 is 16 amino acids long. CDR3 residues: CASSGDRASGANVLTF. Written as DNA, the CDR3 is TGTGCCAGCAGTGGAGACAGGGCATCTGGGGCCAACGTCCTGACTTTC.

This clone was seen once. The rearrangement joins TRBV5-5 to TRBJ2-3, with TRBD2 matching 7 bases. The ends lost 1 base at V and 3 bases at J; junction bases unmatched: 5. The CDR3 sequence is 15 residues long. Germline values: CDR1 SGHKS, CDR2 YYEKEE (reference sequence). CDR3 region: CASSLLGGRTDTQYF. CDR3 coding DNA: TGTGCCAGCAGCTTGCTCGGGGGGAGGACAGATACGCAGTATTTT.

The chain is built from TRBV28 and TRBJ1-5; D unclear. CDR3 length: 11 amino acids. Trimming pared 2 bases from V and 4 bases from J, leaving 0 bases between. The germline CDR1 and CDR2 sequences are MDHEN and SYDVKM. CDR3 in DNA: TGTGCCAGCAGTTTAAATCAGCCCCAGCATTTT. Translating gives CASSLNQPQHF.

The chain links TRBV5-1 to TRBJ2-5, with 11 bases aligning to TRBD1. The J segment lost 5 bases and the V segment lost 0 bases, leaving 9 bases of the junction unmatched. This CDR3 has 17 amino acids. Germline loops: CDR1 SGHRS, CDR2 YFSETQ. The DNA for the CDR3 is TGCGCCAGCAGCTTGGTTGGACAGGGGGCGCTTGGGGAGACCCAGTACTTC. It codes for CASSLVGQGALGETQYF. The full variable domain, completed using reference TRBV5-1 and TRBJ2-5, is KAGVTQTPRYLIKTRGQQVTLSCSPISGHRSVSWYQQTPGQGLQFLFEYFSETQRNKGNFPGRFSGRQFSNSRSEMNVSTLELGDSALYLCASSLVGQGALGETQYFGPGTRLLVL.

The chain is built from TRBV7-2 and TRBJ2-3; the D gene is possibly TRBD2 (5 bases). CDR3 length: 13 residues. Germline lookup yields CDR1 SGHTA and CDR2 FQGNSA. V was shortened by 4 bases and J by 6 bases, with 11 bases between the two germline ends. This CDR3 reads CASSSGFIDTQYF. The CDR3 DNA sequence: TGTGCCAGCAGCTCGGGGTTTATTGATACGCAGTATTTT. Filled out from reference TRBV7-2 and TRBJ2-3, the complete variable domain reads GAGVSQSPSNKVTEKGKDVELRCDPISGHTALYWYRQSLGQGLEFLIYFQGNSAPDKSGLPSDRFSAERTGGSVSTLTIQRTQQEDSAVYLCASSSGFIDTQYFGPGTRLTVL.

The chain couples TRBV9 to TRBJ1-6; 7 bases agree with TRBD1. From germline, CDR1 is SGDLS and CDR2 YYNGEE. After removal of 4 bases from V and 5 bases from J, the junction contained 6 bases not matched to a gene. The CDR3 runs to 15 residues. CDR3: CASSPRDRDNSPLHF. As DNA, the CDR3 is TGTGCCAGCAGCCCTAGGGACAGAGATAATTCACCCCTCCACTTT.

V usage is TRBV28 and J usage is TRBJ2-7, with D tentatively TRBD1 (6 bases). CDR3 length: 15 residues. The V gene's germline CDR1 is MDHEN and CDR2 SYDVKM. V lost 4 bases, J lost 0 bases, and 13 bases lay in between. The CDR3 is CASSSASQGSYEQYF. CDR3 DNA: TGTGCCAGCAGTTCCGCTTCACAGGGCTCCTACGAGCAGTACTTC.

With respect to this clone: This sample includes further DNA sequences coding for the same CDR3. V is TRBV7-7 and J is TRBJ2-7, with TRBD1 as a possible D gene (6 bases). Germline CDR1 SSHAT, CDR2 FNYEAQ (reference sequence). CDR3 length equals 13 residues. V was cut by 5 bases and J by 5 bases, with 13 bases left in between. The CDR3, as DNA: TGTGCCAGCAGCCTGGACAGATTTGACGAGCAGTACTTC. It yields the protein CASSLDRFDEQYF.